This entry lists 22 T cell receptor beta chains sequenced from one sample in a study of blood T cell repertoires in COVID-19. Generated by immunoSEQ multiplex PCR, the TCRdb table keeps only in-frame clones and is missing some. The sample holds around 450,000 clones; 70% to 90% are singletons and the top ten take just under 2%. The sample was PBMCs or T cells enriched from blood (not recorded which). The receptors stem from a woman aged 18-29 years with acute COVID-19.

This chain connects TRBV20-1 to TRBJ1-5; 9 bases are a match to TRBD1. The germline V gene encodes CDR1 DFQATT and CDR2 SNEGSKA (reference sequence). The V gene end was trimmed by 5 bases and the J gene end by 7 bases; junction bases not matched to a gene: 6. This CDR3 contains 13 residues. The CDR3 region has the DNA TGCAGTGCTGGTGGACAGGGGAAACAGCCCCAGCATTTT. Protein product: CSAGGQGKQPQHF.

As DNA, the CDR3 is TGCGCCAGCAGATTACCGGGACTAGCGTTCAATGAGCAGTTCTTC. Translation: CASRLPGLAFNEQFF. This sequence joins TRBV10-2 and TRBJ2-1; TRBD2 agrees at 10 bases. Germline CDR1 reads WSHSY; CDR2 reads SAAADI. The CDR3 extends over 15 amino acids. The J segment lost 6 bases and the V segment lost 6 bases, leaving 8 bases of the junction unmatched.

V and J are TRBV5-1 and TRBJ1-1; TRBD1 agrees at 7 bases. The germline V gene encodes CDR1 SGHRS and CDR2 YFSETQ. With V trimmed by 4 bases and J by 3 bases, 12 bases remained unmatched. The CDR3 totals 16 residues. The CDR3 DNA reads as TGCGCCAGCAGCCCAACCCCGGACAGGCACGACACTGAAGCTTTCTTT. Protein sequence: CASSPTPDRHDTEAFF. Using reference TRBV5-1 and TRBJ1-1 for the parts outside the CDR3, the full variable domain is KAGVTQTPRYLIKTRGQQVTLSCSPISGHRSVSWYQQTPGQGLQFLFEYFSETQRNKGNFPGRFSGRQFSNSRSEMNVSTLELGDSALYLCASSPTPDRHDTEAFFGQGTRLTVV.

The chain employs TRBV19 and TRBJ2-4; TRBD1 matches at 8 bases. Germline V CDR1 and CDR2: LNHDA, SQIVND (reference sequence). This CDR3 contains 14 residues. The V gene end was trimmed by 6 bases and the J gene end by 6 bases; junction bases not matched to a gene: 7. Here the CDR3 DNA reads TGTGCCAGTAGCCGCCCCACAGGGGGAAACATTCAGTACTTC. Residues: CASSRPTGGNIQYF. The full variable domain, in which reference TRBV19 and TRBJ2-4 provide the parts outside the CDR3, is DGGITQSPKYLFRKEGQNVTLSCEQNLNHDAMYWYRQDPGQGLRLIYYSQIVNDFQKGDIAEGYSVSREKKESFPLTVTSAQKNPTAFYLCASSRPTGGNIQYFGAGTRLSVL.

The rearrangement links TRBV9 to TRBJ1-3; D possibly corresponds to TRBD1 (5 bases). The CDR3 extends over 17 amino acids. CDR1 is SGDLS, CDR2 YYNGEE, per germline. The V and J ends lost 4 bases and 0 bases respectively, with 17 bases between them. The CDR3 reads CASSPSGTPSSGNTIYF. The DNA of the CDR3 is TGTGCCAGCAGCCCCTCGGGGACTCCCAGCTCTGGAAACACCATATATTTT.

The V gene is TRBV6-5, the J gene TRBJ1-2; D might be TRBD1 (5 bases). This CDR3 region has 14 residues. Trimming cost V 0 bases and J 3 bases, with 8 bases left between them. Per germline, CDR1 MNHEY and CDR2 SVGAGI. CDR3 residues: CASSYSTTDYGYTF. The CDR3 nucleotides read TGTGCCAGCAGTTACTCTACGACAGACTATGGCTACACCTTC.

The rearrangement joins TRBV27 to TRBJ2-2; 12 positions agree with TRBD2. The length of the CDR3 is 19 residues. V gave up 1 base and J gave up 3 bases; unmatched junction bases: 9. Germline V gives CDR1 MNHEY, CDR2 SMNVEV (reference sequence). Here the CDR3 DNA reads TGTGCCAGCAGTTTATTTCCTAGCGGGGGGGCCTCGGACACCGGGGAGCTGTTTTTT. Translating gives CASSLFPSGGASDTGELFF.

Comments on this clone: At the DNA level, this CDR3 is encoded by other sequences in the same sample as well. The chain employs TRBV9 and TRBJ2-7; 8 nucleotides agree with TRBD1. Germline V gene sequence: CDR1 SGDLS, CDR2 YYNGEE. CDR3 length equals 15 residues. V lost 0 bases to trimming and J lost 2 bases; unmatched junction nucleotides: 4. The CDR3 loop reads CASSVGAGGPYEQYF. The CDR3 region has the DNA TGTGCCAGCAGCGTAGGGGCAGGGGGCCCCTACGAGCAGTACTTC.

The rearrangement uses TRBV25-1 and TRBJ1-2; 7 nucleotides line up with TRBD1. The CDR3 loop spans 12 amino acids. CDR1 and CDR2 from the germline V gene are MGHDK and SYGVNS. Trimming at V came to 7 bases and at J to 2 bases, leaving 1 base not matched to a gene. The CDR3 is CASKGQNYGYTF. For the CDR3, the DNA is TGTGCCAGCAAGGGACAGAACTATGGCTACACCTTC.

J is TRBJ2-1 and V is TRBV6-4, with a weak D call TRBD2 (6 bases). With 6 bases removed from V and 5 bases from J, the gap between germline ends came to 8 bases. The CDR3 sequence is 12 residues long. CDR1 and CDR2 from the germline V gene are MRHNA and SNTAGT. The CDR3 DNA follows: TGTGCCAGCAGGGAGGGGAACAATGAGCAGTTCTTC. This encodes CASREGNNEQFF.

The chain recombines TRBV29-1 with TRBJ2-7; perhaps TRBD1 as D (6 bases). Germline V CDR1 and CDR2: SQVTM, ANQGSEA. Trimming cost V 6 bases and J 3 bases, with 15 bases left between them. This CDR3 has 13 amino acids. The CDR3 DNA is TGCAGCGTCCTCTCAGGGGCCATCTACGAGCAGTACTTC. Its translation: CSVLSGAIYEQYF.

V usage is TRBV20-1 and J usage is TRBJ1-2, with a possible D match to TRBD1 (5 bases). V was shortened by 3 bases and J by 11 bases, with 13 bases between the two germline ends. This CDR3 contains 11 residues. Per the germline V gene, CDR1 is DFQATT and CDR2 is SNEGSKA (reference sequence). The CDR3 coding sequence is TGCAGTGCTAGCATTCGGGGGAGATACACCTTC. Translating it yields CSASIRGRYTF.

The chain links TRBV11-2 to TRBJ2-3, with 9 bases matching TRBD1. The V gene end was trimmed by 2 bases and the J gene end by 10 bases; junction bases not matched to a gene: 1. Germline values: CDR1 SGHAT, CDR2 FQNNGV. This CDR3 is built from 12 residues. In nucleotides, the CDR3 is TGTGCCAGCAGCTTAACAGGGGGCGCGCAGTATTTT. Translated, it gives CASSLTGGAQYF.

This clone has a handful of counts. V gene TRBV11-2 combines with J gene TRBJ2-7; maybe TRBD2 (6 bases). CDR3 size: 14 residues. CDR1 and CDR2 from the germline V gene are SGHAT and FQNNGV. V was pared by 5 bases and J by 1 base, with 12 bases between. Here the CDR3 reads CASSTGTLSYEQYF. The CDR3 nucleotides are TGTGCCAGCAGCACCGGGACTCTATCCTACGAGCAGTACTTC.

The genes are TRBV6-5 and TRBJ2-5; 13 nucleotides match TRBD2. In germline, CDR1 is MNHEY, CDR2 SVGAGI. After removal of 5 bases from V and 5 bases from J, the junction contained 5 bases not matched to a gene. The CDR3 covers 15 residues. CDR3: CASSRLAGGRETQYF. CDR3 DNA sequence: TGTGCCAGCAGTCGACTAGCGGGAGGCCGGGAGACCCAGTACTTC.

The chain combines TRBV30 with TRBJ1-3; the D is unclear. This CDR3 spans 13 amino acids. Trimming shortened V by 5 bases and J by 4 bases, and 12 bases separated the two germline ends. The germline V gene has CDR1 GTSNPN and CDR2 SVGIG (reference sequence). The CDR3, as DNA: TGTGCCTGGCGAATTCCGGGGGGAAACACCATATATTTT. Protein product: CAWRIPGGNTIYF.

V gene TRBV7-2 combines with J gene TRBJ1-2; 10 nucleotides align to TRBD1. V gave up 1 base and J gave up 5 bases; unmatched junction bases: 4. This CDR3 comprises 15 residues. CDR1 SGHTA and CDR2 FQGNSA come from the germline V gene. The DNA of the CDR3 is TGTGCCAGCAGCTTAGTTGGACAGGGGGAGTATGGCTACACCTTC. The encoded protein is CASSLVGQGEYGYTF.

V is TRBV6-1 and J is TRBJ2-1, with D possibly matching TRBD2 (5 bases). V lost 0 bases and J 7 bases, leaving 10 bases between the germline ends. Germline V lookup: CDR1 MNHNS, CDR2 SASEGT. The CDR3 extends over 14 amino acids. The CDR3 loop reads CASSEAGARNEQFF. In nucleotides, the CDR3 is TGTGCCAGCAGTGAAGCGGGAGCCAGGAATGAGCAGTTCTTC.

This rearrangement joins TRBV7-2 to TRBJ1-1; the D is unclear. V lost 5 bases and J lost 1, with 8 bases in between. CDR3 length: 13 amino acids. Germline CDR1 and CDR2: SGHTA and FQGNSA. The CDR3 region has the DNA TGTGCCAGCAGCCCCACGGGGAACACTGAAGCTTTCTTT. It is translated as CASSPTGNTEAFF.

The CDR3 loop reads CASSYMGLDEQFF. The CDR3 DNA sequence: TGTGCCAGCAGCTACATGGGGCTGGATGAGCAGTTCTTC. J is TRBJ2-1 and V is TRBV7-9; a possible D gene is TRBD1 (5 bases). CDR1 and CDR2 (germline): SEHNR, FQNEAQ (reference sequence). This CDR3 contains 13 residues. V gave up 4 bases and J gave up 8 bases, with 12 bases separating them. The complete variable domain, with remaining parts taken from reference TRBV7-9 and TRBJ2-1, reads DTGVSQNPRHKITKRGQNVTFRCDPISEHNRLYWYRQTLGQGPEFLTYFQNEAQLEKSRLLSDRFSAERPKGSFSTLEIQRTEQGDSAMYLCASSYMGLDEQFFGPGTRLTVL.

In its sample, this clone was seen a few times. V is TRBV4-2 and J is TRBJ1-5; 7 nucleotides match TRBD1. CDR1 is LGHNA, CDR2 YNFKEQ, per germline. Unmatched junction bases numbered 7, after V lost 1 base and J lost 7 bases. This CDR3 spans 15 amino acids. In nucleotides, the CDR3 is TGTGCCAGCAGCCAAGGACGCACAGGGGAACAGCCCCAGCATTTT. It yields the protein CASSQGRTGEQPQHF.

This chain joins TRBV9 and TRBJ2-1, with 9 positions matching TRBD1. Trimming removed 0 bases from V and 7 bases from J; junction bases left unmatched: 5. The CDR3 has 15 amino acids. Germline CDR1 is SGDLS and CDR2 is YYNGEE. In nucleotides, the CDR3 is TGTGCCAGCAGCGTAGTGGGACAGGGTCCGAATGAGCAGTTCTTC. This codes for CASSVVGQGPNEQFF.